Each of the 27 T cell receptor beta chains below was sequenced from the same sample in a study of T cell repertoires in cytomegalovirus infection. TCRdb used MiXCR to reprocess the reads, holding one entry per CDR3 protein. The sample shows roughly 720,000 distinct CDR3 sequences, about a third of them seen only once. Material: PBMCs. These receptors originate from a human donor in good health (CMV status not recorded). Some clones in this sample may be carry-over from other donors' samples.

CDR3 coding DNA: TGCAGTGCTAGATGGGGCTCCTACGAGCAGTACTTC. Translation: CSARWGSYEQYF. This chain uses TRBV20-1 with TRBJ2-7; D is undetermined. The CDR3 contains 12 residues. Looked up from germline, CDR1 is DFQATT and CDR2 is SNEGSKA (reference sequence). V was cut by 2 bases and J by 0 bases, with 5 bases left in between.

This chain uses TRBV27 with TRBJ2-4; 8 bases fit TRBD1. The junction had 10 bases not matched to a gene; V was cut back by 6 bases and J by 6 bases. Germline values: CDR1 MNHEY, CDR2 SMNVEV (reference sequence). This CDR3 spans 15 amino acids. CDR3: CASSLHRDRSNIQYF. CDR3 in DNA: TGTGCCAGCAGCCTGCACCGGGACAGGTCAAACATTCAGTACTTC.

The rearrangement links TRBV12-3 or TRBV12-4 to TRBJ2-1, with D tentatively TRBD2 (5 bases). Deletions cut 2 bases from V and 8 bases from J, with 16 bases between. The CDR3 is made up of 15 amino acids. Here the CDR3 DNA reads TGTGCCAGCAGTTTATTGGTGTCGACCGGGGATGAGCAGTTCTTC. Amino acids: CASSLLVSTGDEQFF.

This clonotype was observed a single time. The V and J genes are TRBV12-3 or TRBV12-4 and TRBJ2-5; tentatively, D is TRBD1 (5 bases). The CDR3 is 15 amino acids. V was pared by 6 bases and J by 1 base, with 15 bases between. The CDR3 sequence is CASRPGLQGQETQYF. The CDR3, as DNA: TGTGCCAGCAGACCAGGGTTGCAAGGCCAAGAGACCCAGTACTTC.

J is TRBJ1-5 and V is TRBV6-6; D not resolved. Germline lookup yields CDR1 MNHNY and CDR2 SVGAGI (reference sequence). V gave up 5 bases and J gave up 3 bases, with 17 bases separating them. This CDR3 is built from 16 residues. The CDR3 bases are TGTGCCAGCAGTGTAAAGGACGCCGCTTCCAATCAGCCCCAGCATTTT. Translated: CASSVKDAASNQPQHF.

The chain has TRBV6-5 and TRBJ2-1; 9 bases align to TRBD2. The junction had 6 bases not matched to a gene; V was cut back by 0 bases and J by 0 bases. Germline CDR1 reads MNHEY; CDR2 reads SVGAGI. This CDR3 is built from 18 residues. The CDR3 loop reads CASSYSKAGGGSYNEQFF. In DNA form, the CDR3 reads TGTGCCAGCAGTTACTCGAAAGCGGGGGGCGGCTCCTACAATGAGCAGTTCTTC.

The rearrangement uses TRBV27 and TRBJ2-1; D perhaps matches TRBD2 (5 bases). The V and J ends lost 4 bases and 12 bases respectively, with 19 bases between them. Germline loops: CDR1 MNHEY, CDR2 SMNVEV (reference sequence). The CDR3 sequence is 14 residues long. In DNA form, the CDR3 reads TGTGCCAGCAGTTCGATGACTCGGTCCGCGGGGCAGTTCTTC. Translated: CASSSMTRSAGQFF.

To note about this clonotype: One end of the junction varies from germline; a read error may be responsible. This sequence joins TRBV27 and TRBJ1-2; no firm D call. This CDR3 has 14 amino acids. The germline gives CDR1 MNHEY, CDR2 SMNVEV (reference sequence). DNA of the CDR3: TGTGCAAGCAGTGTCTTGGGCGGCATCTATTGCTACACCTTC. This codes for CASSVLGGIYCYTF.

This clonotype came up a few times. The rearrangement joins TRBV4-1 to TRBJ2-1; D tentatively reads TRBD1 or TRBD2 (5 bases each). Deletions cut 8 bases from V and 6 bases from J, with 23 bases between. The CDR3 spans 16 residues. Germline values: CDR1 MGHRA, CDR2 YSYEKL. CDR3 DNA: TGCGCCAGCGCCGGTCCGGGACCGACGTTAAGCAATGAGCAGTTCTTC. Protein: CASAGPGPTLSNEQFF.

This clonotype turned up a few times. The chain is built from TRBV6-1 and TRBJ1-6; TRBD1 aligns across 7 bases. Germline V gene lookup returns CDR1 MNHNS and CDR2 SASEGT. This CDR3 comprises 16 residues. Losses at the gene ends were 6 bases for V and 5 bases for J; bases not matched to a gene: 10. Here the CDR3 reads CASRTDRESHNSPLHF. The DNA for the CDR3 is TGTGCCAGCAGGACAGACAGGGAGAGCCATAATTCACCCCTCCACTTT.

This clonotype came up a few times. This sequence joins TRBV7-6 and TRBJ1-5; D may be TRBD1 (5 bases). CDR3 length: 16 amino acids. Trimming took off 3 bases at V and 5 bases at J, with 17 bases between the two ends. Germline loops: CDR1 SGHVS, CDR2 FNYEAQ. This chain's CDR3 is CASSFGFGRVDQPQHF. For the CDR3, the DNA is TGTGCCAGCAGCTTTGGGTTTGGCAGGGTGGATCAGCCCCAGCATTTT.

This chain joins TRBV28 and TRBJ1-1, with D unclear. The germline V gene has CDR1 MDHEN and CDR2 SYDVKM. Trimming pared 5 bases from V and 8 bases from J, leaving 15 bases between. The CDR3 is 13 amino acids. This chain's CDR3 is CASSPLEGPEAFF. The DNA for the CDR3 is TGTGCCAGCAGTCCTCTGGAAGGACCCGAAGCTTTCTTT.

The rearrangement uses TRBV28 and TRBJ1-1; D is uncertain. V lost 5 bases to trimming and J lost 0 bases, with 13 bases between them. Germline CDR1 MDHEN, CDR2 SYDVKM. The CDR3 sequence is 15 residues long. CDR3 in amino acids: CASSLVSPLNTEAFF. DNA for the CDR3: TGTGCCAGCAGTCTCGTATCCCCCTTGAACACTGAAGCTTTCTTT.

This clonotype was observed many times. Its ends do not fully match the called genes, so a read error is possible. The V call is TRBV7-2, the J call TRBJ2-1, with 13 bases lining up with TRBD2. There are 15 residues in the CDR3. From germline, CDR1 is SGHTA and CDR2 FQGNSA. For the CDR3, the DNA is TGTGCCAGCAGCCCCCGGACTAGCGGGAGTTTTTCCCAGATCTTC. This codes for CASSPRTSGSFSQIF.

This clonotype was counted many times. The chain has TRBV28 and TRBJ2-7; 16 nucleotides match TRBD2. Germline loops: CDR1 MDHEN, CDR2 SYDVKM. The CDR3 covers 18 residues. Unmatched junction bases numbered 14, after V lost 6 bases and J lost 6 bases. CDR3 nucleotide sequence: TGTGCCAGCAGCCAAATGTCCGGGACTAGCGGGAGGGCCATCGAGCAGTACTTC. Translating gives CASSQMSGTSGRAIEQYF.

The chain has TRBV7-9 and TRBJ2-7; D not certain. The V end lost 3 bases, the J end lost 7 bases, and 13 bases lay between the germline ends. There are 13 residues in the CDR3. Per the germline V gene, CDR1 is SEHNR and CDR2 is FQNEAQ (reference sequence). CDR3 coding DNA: TGTGCCAGCAGCTTGGCCGATTTGAGGGAGCAGTACTTC. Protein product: CASSLADLREQYF.

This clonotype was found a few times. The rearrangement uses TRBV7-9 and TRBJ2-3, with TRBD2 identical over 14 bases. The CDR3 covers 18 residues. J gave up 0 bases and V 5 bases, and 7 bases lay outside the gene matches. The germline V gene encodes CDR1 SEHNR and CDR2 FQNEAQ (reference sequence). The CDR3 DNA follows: TGTGCCAGCAGCACTCGACTAGCGGGAGGGGTTAGCACAGATACGCAGTATTTT. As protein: CASSTRLAGGVSTDTQYF.

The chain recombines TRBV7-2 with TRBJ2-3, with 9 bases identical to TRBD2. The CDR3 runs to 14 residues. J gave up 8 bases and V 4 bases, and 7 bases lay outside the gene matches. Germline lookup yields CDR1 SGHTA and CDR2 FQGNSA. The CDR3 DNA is TGTGCCAGCAGCTCGGGACTAGCTAAGCCTACGCAGTATTTT. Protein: CASSSGLAKPTQYF.

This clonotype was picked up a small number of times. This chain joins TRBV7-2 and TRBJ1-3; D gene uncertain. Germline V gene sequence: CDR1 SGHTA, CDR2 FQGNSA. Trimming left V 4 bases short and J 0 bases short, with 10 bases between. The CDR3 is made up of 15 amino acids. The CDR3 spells CASSYSVSSGNTIYF. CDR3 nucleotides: TGTGCCAGCAGCTATAGTGTCAGCTCTGGAAACACCATATATTTT. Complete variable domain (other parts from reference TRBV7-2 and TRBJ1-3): GAGVSQSPSNKVTEKGKDVELRCDPISGHTALYWYRQSLGQGLEFLIYFQGNSAPDKSGLPSDRFSAERTGGSVSTLTIQRTQQEDSAVYLCASSYSVSSGNTIYFGEGSWLTVV.

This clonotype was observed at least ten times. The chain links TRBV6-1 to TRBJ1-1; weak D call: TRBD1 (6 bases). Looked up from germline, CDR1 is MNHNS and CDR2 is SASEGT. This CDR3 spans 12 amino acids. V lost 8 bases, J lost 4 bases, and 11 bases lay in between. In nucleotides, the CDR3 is TGTGCCAGCGCCAGGGGAAGCACTGAAGCTTTCTTT. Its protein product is CASARGSTEAFF.

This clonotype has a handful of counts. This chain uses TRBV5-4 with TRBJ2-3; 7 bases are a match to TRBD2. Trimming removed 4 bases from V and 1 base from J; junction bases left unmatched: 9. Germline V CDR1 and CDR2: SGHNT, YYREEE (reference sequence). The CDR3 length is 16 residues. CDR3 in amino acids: CASSTRTGRGTDTQYF. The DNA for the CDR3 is TGTGCCAGCAGCACCCGGACGGGGAGGGGCACAGATACGCAGTATTTT.

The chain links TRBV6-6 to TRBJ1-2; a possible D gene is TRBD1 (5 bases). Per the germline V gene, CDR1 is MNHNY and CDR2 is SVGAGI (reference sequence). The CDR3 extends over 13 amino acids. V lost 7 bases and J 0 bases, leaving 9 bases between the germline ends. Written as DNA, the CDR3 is TGTGCCAGCACCGTGACAGCTAACTATGGCTACACCTTC. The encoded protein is CASTVTANYGYTF.

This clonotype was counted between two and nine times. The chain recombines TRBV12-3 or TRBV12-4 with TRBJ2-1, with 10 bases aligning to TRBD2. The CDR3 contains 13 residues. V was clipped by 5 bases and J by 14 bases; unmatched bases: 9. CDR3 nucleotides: TGTGCCAGCAGTATCGGGACTAGCGCACTCGAGTTCTTC. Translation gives CASSIGTSALEFF.

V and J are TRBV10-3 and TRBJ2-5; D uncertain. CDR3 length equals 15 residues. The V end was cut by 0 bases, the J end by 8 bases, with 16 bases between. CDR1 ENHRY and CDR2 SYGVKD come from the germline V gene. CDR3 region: CAISESQPGLVTQYF. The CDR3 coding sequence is TGTGCCATCAGTGAGTCCCAACCCGGGCTGGTCACCCAGTACTTC.

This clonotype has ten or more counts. The CDR3 region has the DNA TGTGCCAGCAGCTCCTCGGGACAGAGTAATTCACCCCTCCACTTT. This translates into CASSSSGQSNSPLHF. This chain links TRBV7-2 with TRBJ1-6; 7 positions agree with TRBD1. The J segment lost 6 bases and the V segment lost 4 bases, leaving 6 bases of the junction unmatched. Per germline, CDR1 SGHTA and CDR2 FQGNSA. This CDR3 contains 15 residues.

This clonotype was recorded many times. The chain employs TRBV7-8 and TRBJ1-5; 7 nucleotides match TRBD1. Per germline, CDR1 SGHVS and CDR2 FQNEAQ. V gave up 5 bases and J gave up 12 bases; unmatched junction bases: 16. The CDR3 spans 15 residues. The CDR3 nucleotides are TGTGCCAGCAGCCCCGGGACAGCCCTAAATTACCTCCAGCATTTT. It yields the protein CASSPGTALNYLQHF.

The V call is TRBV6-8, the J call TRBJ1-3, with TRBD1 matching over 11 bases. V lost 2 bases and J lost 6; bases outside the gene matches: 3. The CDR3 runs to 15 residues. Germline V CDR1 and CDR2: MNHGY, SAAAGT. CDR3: CASSYVGQGENTIYF. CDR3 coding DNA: TGTGCCAGCAGTTACGTGGGACAGGGGGAAAACACCATATATTTT.